This TCR beta chain derives from a study of blood T cell repertoires in COVID-19. The overall study: The United States, Italy and Spain provided the acute and convalescent COVID-19 samples.

Looked up from germline, CDR1 is KGHSH and CDR2 is LQKENI. CDR3 size: 15 residues. With 0 bases removed from V and 5 bases from J, the gap between germline ends came to 11 bases. Libraries were prepared by immunoSEQ multiplex PCR; TCRdb keeps only in-frame clonotypes and omits some of them. The sample contains a few hundred thousand clones, about 86% of which appear only once. The sequence was collected from a man aged 55 to 70 who had recovered from COVID-19. Sequenced material: peripheral blood. V usage is TRBV18 and J usage is TRBJ2-1; D unresolved. The CDR3: CASSPPNLSDNEQFF. The CDR3 DNA follows: TGTGCCAGCTCACCACCGAACCTTTCAGACAATGAGCAGTTCTTC.